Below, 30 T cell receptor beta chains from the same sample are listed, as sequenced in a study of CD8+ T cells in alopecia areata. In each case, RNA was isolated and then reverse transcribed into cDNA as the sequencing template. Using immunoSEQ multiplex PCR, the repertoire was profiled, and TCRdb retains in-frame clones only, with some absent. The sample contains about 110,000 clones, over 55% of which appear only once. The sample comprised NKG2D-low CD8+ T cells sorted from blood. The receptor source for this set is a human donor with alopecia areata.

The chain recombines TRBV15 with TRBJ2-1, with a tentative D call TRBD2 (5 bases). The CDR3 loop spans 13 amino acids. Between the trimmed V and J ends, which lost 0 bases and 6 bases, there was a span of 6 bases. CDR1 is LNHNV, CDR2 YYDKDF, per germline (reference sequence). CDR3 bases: TGTGCCACCAGCAGAGACCGGGGCAATGAGCAGTTCTTC. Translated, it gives CATSRDRGNEQFF. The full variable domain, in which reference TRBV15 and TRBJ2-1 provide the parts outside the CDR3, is DAMVIQNPRYQVTQFGKPVTLSCSQTLNHNVMYWYQQKSSQAPKLLFHYYDKDFNNEADTPDNFQSRRPNTSFCFLDIRSPGLGDTAMYLCATSRDRGNEQFFGPGTRLTVL.

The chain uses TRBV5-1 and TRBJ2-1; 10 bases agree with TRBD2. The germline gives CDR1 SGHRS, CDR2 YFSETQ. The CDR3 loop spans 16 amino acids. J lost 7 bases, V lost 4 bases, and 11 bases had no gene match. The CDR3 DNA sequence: TGCGCCAGCAGCCGTACACCGGGACTAGCGATTAATGAGCAGTTCTTC. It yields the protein CASSRTPGLAINEQFF.

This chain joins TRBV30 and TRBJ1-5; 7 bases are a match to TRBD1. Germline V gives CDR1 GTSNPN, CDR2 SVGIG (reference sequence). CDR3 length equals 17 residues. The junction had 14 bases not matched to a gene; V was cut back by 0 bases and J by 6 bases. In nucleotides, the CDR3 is TGTGCCTGGAGTGTACGGGGAACTAGGACAGGACTTCAGCCCCAGCATTTT. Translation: CAWSVRGTRTGLQPQHF.

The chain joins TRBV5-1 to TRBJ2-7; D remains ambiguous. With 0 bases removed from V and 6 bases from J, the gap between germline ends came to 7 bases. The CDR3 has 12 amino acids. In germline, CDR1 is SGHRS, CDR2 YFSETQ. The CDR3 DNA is TGCGCCAGCAGCTTGGACGGGCGCGAGCAGTACTTC. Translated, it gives CASSLDGREQYF.

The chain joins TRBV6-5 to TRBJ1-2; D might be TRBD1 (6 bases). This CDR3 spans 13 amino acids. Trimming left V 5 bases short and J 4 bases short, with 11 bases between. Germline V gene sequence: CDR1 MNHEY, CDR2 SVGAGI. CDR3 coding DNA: TGTGCCAGCAGTACGGGGGCGCTCTATGGCTACACCTTC. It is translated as CASSTGALYGYTF.

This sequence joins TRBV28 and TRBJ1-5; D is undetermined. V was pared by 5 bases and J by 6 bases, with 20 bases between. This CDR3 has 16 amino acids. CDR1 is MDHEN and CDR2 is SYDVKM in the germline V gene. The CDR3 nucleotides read TGTGCCAGCAGTCCTCGGGAGCGGGAGCTTAGTCAGCCCCAGCATTTT. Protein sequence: CASSPRERELSQPQHF.

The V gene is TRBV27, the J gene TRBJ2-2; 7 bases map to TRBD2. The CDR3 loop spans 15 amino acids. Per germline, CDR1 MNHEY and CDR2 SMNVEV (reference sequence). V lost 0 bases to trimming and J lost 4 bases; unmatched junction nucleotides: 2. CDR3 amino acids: CASSLSSGVTGELFF. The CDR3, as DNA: TGTGCCAGCAGTTTATCGAGCGGGGTCACCGGGGAGCTGTTTTTT.

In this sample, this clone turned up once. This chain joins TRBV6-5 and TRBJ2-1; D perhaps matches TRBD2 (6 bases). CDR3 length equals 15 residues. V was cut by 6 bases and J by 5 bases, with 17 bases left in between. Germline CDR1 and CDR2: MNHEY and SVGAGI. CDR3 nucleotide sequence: TGTGCCAGCAGGAAACCGGGACTTGGGAACAATGAGCAGTTCTTC. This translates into CASRKPGLGNNEQFF.

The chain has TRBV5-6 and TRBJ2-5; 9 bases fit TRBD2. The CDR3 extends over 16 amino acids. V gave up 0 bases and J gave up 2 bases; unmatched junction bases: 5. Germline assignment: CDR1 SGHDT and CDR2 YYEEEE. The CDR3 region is CASSLGLSGRQETQYF. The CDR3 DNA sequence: TGTGCCAGCAGCTTGGGGCTTAGCGGGAGACAAGAGACCCAGTACTTC.

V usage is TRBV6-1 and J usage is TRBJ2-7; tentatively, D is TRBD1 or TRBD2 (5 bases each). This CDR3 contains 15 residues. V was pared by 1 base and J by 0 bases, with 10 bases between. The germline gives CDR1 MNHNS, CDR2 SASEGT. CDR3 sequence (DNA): TGTGCCAGCAGTGAAGGTTCAGGGAGCTCCTACGAGCAGTACTTC. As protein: CASSEGSGSSYEQYF.

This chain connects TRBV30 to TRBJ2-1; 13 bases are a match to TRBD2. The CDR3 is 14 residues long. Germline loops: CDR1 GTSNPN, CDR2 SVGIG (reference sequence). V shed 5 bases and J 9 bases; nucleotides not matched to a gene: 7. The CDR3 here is CAWSPGLAGSEQFF. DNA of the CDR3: TGTGCCTGGTCGCCGGGACTAGCGGGAAGTGAGCAGTTCTTC. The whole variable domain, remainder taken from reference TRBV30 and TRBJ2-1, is SQTIHQWPATLVQPVGSPLSLECTVEGTSNPNLYWYRQAAGRGLQLLFYSVGIGQISSEVPQNLSASRPQDRQFILSSKKLLLSDSGFYLCAWSPGLAGSEQFFGPGTRLTVL.

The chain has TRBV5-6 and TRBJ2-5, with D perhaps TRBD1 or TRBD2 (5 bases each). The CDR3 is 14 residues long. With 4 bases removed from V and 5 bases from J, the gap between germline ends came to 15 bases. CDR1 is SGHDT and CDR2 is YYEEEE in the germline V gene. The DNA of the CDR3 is TGTGCCAGCAGCCCCGTCGGTTGGGGGGAGACCCAGTACTTC. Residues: CASSPVGWGETQYF. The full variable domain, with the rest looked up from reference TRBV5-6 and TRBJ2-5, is DAGVTQSPTHLIKTRGQQVTLRCSPKSGHDTVSWYQQALGQGPQFIFQYYEEEERQRGNFPDRFSGHQFPNYSSELNVNALLLGDSALYLCASSPVGWGETQYFGPGTRLLVL.

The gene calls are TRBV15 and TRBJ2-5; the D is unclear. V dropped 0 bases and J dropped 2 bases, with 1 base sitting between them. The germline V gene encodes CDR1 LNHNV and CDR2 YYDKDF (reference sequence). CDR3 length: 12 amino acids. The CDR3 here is CATSRDQETQYF. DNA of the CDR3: TGTGCCACCAGCAGAGATCAAGAGACCCAGTACTTC.

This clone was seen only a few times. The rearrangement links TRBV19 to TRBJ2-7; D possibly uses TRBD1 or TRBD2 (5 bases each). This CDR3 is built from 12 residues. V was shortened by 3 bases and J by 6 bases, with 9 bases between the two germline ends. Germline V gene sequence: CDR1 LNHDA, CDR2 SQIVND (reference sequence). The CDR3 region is CASSIGATEQYF. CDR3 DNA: TGTGCCAGTAGTATCGGGGCCACCGAGCAGTACTTC.

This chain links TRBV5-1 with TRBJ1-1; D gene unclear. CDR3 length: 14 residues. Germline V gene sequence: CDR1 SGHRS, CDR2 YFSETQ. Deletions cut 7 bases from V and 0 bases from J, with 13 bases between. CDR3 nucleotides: TGCGCCAGCTCGTCAGGTCTCATGAACACTGAAGCTTTCTTT. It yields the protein CASSSGLMNTEAFF.

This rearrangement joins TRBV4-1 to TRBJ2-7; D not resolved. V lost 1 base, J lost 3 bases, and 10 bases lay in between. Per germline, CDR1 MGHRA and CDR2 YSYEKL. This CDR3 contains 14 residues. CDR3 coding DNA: TGCGCCAGCAGCCAAGCCATAGGGATCTACGAGCAGTACTTC. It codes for CASSQAIGIYEQYF.

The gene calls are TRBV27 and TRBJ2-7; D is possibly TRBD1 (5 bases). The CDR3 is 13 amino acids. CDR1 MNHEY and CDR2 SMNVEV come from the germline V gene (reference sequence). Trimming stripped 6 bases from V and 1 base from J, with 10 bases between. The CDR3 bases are TGTGCCAGCAGCGCGGACACGTCCTACGAGCAGTACTTC. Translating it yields CASSADTSYEQYF.

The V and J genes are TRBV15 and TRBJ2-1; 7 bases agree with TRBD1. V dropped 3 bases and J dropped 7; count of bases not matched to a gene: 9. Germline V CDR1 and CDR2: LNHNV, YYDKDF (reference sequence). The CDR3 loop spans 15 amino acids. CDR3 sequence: CATSSPGGIQNEQFF. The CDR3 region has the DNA TGTGCCACCAGCAGTCCAGGGGGAATACAGAATGAGCAGTTCTTC.

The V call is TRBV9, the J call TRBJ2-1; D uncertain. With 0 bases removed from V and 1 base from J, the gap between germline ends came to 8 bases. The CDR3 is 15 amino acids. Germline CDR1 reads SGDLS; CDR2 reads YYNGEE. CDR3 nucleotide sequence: TGTGCCAGCAGCGTAGACGGAGAGTCCTACAATGAGCAGTTCTTC. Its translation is CASSVDGESYNEQFF.

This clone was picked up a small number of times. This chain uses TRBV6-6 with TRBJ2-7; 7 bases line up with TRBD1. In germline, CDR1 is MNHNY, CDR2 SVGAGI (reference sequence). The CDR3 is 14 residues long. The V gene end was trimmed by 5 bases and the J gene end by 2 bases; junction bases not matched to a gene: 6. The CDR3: CASSNDRAAYEQYF. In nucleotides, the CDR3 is TGTGCCAGCAGTAACGACAGGGCGGCCTACGAGCAGTACTTC.

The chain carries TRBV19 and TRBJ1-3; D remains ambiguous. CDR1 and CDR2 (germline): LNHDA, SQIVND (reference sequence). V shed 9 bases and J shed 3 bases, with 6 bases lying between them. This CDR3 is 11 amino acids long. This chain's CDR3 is CASYSGNTIYF. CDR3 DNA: TGTGCCAGCTACAGTGGAAACACCATATATTTT.

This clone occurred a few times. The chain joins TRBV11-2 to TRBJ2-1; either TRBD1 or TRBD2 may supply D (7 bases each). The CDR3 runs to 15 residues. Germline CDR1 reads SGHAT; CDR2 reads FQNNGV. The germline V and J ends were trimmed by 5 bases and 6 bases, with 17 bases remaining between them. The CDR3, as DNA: TGTGCCAGCAGCCCAACCAGGGGGAGGGCCAATGAGCAGTTCTTC. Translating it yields CASSPTRGRANEQFF.

The CDR3 here is CASSSVEAFF. The CDR3 DNA follows: TGTGCCAGCAGCTCAGTTGAAGCTTTCTTT. The chain combines TRBV11-2 with TRBJ1-1; D unclear. This CDR3 has 10 amino acids. Germline V gene sequence: CDR1 SGHAT, CDR2 FQNNGV. V shed 4 bases and J shed 7 bases, with 4 bases lying between them.

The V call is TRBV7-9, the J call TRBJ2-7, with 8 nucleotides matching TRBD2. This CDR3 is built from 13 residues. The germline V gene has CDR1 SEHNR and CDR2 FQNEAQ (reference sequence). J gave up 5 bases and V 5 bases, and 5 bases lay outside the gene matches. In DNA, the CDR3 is TGTGCCAGCAGCCCGGGGGGGGAGAACGAGCAGTACTTC. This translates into CASSPGGENEQYF.

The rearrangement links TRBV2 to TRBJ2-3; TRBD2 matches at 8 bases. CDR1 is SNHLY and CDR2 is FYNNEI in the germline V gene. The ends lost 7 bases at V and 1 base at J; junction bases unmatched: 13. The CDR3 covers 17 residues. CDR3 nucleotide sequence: TGTGCCAGCACCCCCGGACTAGCTGGGTATGGCACAGATACGCAGTATTTT. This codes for CASTPGLAGYGTDTQYF.

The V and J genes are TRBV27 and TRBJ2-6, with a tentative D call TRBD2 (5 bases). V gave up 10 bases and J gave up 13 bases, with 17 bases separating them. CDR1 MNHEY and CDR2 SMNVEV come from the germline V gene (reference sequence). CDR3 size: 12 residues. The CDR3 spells CAIRHPGGVLTF. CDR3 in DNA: TGTGCCATTCGTCACCCGGGCGGGGTCCTGACTTTC.

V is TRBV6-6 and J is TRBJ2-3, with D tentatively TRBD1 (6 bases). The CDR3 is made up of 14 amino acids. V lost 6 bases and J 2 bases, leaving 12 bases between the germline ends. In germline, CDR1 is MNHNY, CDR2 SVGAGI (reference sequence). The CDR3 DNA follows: TGTGCCAGCAGACAGACAGGCCTCACAGATACGCAGTATTTT. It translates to CASRQTGLTDTQYF.

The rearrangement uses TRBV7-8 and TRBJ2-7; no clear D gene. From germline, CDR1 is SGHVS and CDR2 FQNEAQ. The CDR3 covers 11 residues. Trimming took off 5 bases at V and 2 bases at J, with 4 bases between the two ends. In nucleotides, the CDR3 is TGTGCCAGCAGCCGTACCTACGAGCAGTACTTC. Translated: CASSRTYEQYF. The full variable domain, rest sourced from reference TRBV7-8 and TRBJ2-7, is GAGVSQSPRYKVAKRGQDVALRCDPISGHVSLFWYQQALGQGPEFLTYFQNEAQLDKSGLPSDRFFAERPEGSVSTLKIQRTQQEDSAVYLCASSRTYEQYFGPGTRLTVT.

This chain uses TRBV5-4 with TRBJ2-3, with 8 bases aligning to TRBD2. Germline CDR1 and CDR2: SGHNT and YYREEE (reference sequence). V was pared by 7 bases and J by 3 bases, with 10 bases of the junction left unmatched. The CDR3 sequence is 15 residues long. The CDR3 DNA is TGTGCCAGCGAGGACGGGAGGGGGGGAACAGATACGCAGTATTTT. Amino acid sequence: CASEDGRGGTDTQYF.

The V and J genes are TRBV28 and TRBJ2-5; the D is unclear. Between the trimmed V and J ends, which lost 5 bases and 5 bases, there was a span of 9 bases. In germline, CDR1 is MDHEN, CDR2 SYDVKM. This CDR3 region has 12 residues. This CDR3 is CASSAVTETQYF. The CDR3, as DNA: TGTGCCAGCAGTGCCGTAACGGAGACCCAGTACTTC.